These 32 T cell receptor beta chains originate from one sample sequenced in a study of blood T cell repertoires in COVID-19 (dated by TCRdb to about 2020). Libraries were prepared through the immunoSEQ multiplex PCR assay. This is the immuneACCESS table as TCRdb keeps it, with only in-frame sequences that have V and J called. A part of the clones is gone; compared with another copy, unresolved V genes explain less than half, and the rest is unexplained. The sample table holds around 200,000 clones, of which about 90% were seen once. 9.5% to 13% of the sample is taken by the ten largest. The sequencing input was peripheral blood. Every receptor here comes from a woman aged 60-75 years with COVID-19, enrolled during active disease.

The gene calls are TRBV9 and TRBJ2-2; TRBD2 agrees at 7 bases. The CDR3 is made up of 15 amino acids. From germline, CDR1 is SGDLS and CDR2 YYNGEE. V was pared by 0 bases and J by 3 bases, with 2 bases of the junction left unmatched. The CDR3 region has the DNA TGTGCCAGCAGCGTAGTAGCGGGCTACACCGGGGAGCTGTTTTTT. This codes for CASSVVAGYTGELFF.

The rearrangement joins TRBV3-1 (or the pseudogene TRBV3-2) to TRBJ1-2; a possible D gene is TRBD1 (5 bases). CDR1 LGHDT and CDR2 YNNKEL come from the germline V gene (reference sequence). V lost 5 bases, J lost 0 bases, and 7 bases lay in between. This CDR3 has 13 residues. This CDR3 reads CASSTTANYGYTF. CDR3 DNA: TGTGCCAGCAGCACGACAGCTAACTATGGCTACACCTTC.

This clone was seen only a few times. The chain joins TRBV6-5 to TRBJ2-7, with TRBD1 matching over 8 bases. CDR1 MNHEY and CDR2 SVGAGI come from the germline V gene. V was clipped by 7 bases and J by 6 bases; unmatched bases: 5. The CDR3 is 12 amino acids. CDR3 coding DNA: TGTGCCAGCACCAGGACAGGGCTCGAGCAGTACTTC. Protein sequence: CASTRTGLEQYF.

This chain joins TRBV6-6 and TRBJ1-2; weak D call: TRBD1 (5 bases). V was shortened by 2 bases and J by 4 bases, with 14 bases between the two germline ends. Per germline, CDR1 MNHNY and CDR2 SVGAGI (reference sequence). This CDR3 has 15 amino acids. CDR3 loop: CASSYERAGTYGYTF. The CDR3 bases are TGTGCCAGCAGTTACGAAAGGGCGGGGACCTATGGCTACACCTTC.

The V call is TRBV28, the J call TRBJ2-1; the match to TRBD2 covers 13 bases. This CDR3 comprises 20 residues. Trimming cost V 4 bases and J 1 base; bases outside gene matches: 13. Looked up from germline, CDR1 is MDHEN and CDR2 is SYDVKM. The CDR3 is CASSSPPTSGRASSYNEQFF. CDR3 coding DNA: TGTGCCAGCAGTTCCCCCCCAACTAGCGGGAGGGCCTCATCCTACAATGAGCAGTTCTTC.

V is TRBV10-3 and J is TRBJ2-1; TRBD2 matches 12 bases. The germline CDR1 and CDR2 sequences are ENHRY and SYGVKD. The CDR3 is 16 amino acids. The V gene end was trimmed by 0 bases and the J gene end by 8 bases; junction bases not matched to a gene: 5. The chain's CDR3 is CAISESGLAGIDEQFF. The CDR3 coding sequence is TGTGCCATCAGTGAGTCTGGACTAGCGGGAATCGATGAGCAGTTCTTC.

This clone was observed once. The chain recombines TRBV6-2 or TRBV6-3 with TRBJ2-1; D is perhaps TRBD1 (5 bases). Trimming took 7 bases from V and 10 from J, leaving 14 bases between them. This CDR3 has 12 amino acids. CDR1 and CDR2 from the germline V gene are MNHEY and SVGEGT. CDR3 sequence: CASTPDISEQFF. CDR3 sequence (DNA): TGTGCCAGCACCCCGGACATATCAGAGCAGTTCTTC.

Remarks on this clone: The sample holds other DNA sequences that translate to the same CDR3. V and J are TRBV5-1 and TRBJ1-5, with a possible D match to TRBD1 (5 bases). The V end was cut by 0 bases, the J end by 6 bases, with 10 bases between. Germline V gives CDR1 SGHRS, CDR2 YFSETQ. The CDR3 runs 14 residues. The CDR3: CASSLEGRGQPQHF. Here the CDR3 DNA reads TGCGCCAGCAGCTTGGAAGGGAGGGGTCAGCCCCAGCATTTT.

The chain links TRBV24-1 to TRBJ2-1, with 9 nucleotides matching TRBD1. The CDR3 is 16 amino acids. CDR1 KGHDR and CDR2 SFDVKD come from the germline V gene. Germline trimming cut 4 bases from V and 3 bases from J; bases unmatched to any gene: 6. The CDR3 here is CATSEYTGGDYNEQFF. In nucleotides, the CDR3 is TGTGCCACCAGTGAATACACAGGGGGCGACTACAATGAGCAGTTCTTC.

The chain joins TRBV7-2 to TRBJ1-1; a possible D gene is TRBD1 (5 bases). The CDR3 covers 14 residues. The V gene's germline CDR1 is SGHTA and CDR2 FQGNSA. Trimming removed 2 bases from V and 7 bases from J, with 14 bases in between. CDR3 region: CASSLYSGGGEAFF. The CDR3 DNA sequence: TGTGCCAGCAGCTTATATTCTGGGGGGGGTGAAGCTTTCTTT.

The rearrangement joins TRBV4-2 to TRBJ2-1, with D perhaps TRBD1 (5 bases). The CDR3 contains 17 residues. Trimming removed 2 bases at V and 1 base at J, with 15 bases between. CDR1 is LGHNA, CDR2 YNFKEQ, per germline. The CDR3 DNA follows: TGTGCCAGCAGCCAATTCGAAGGACACCTATCCTACAATGAGCAGTTCTTC. Translation gives CASSQFEGHLSYNEQFF.

The chain is built from TRBV7-3 and TRBJ1-5, with D perhaps TRBD1 (5 bases). The CDR3 has 11 amino acids. CDR1 is SGHTA, CDR2 FQGTGA, per germline. With 5 bases removed from V and 7 bases from J, the gap between germline ends came to 6 bases. The CDR3: CASSHRQPQHF. CDR3 in DNA: TGTGCCAGCAGCCACAGGCAGCCCCAGCATTTT. The complete variable domain, with remaining parts taken from reference TRBV7-3 and TRBJ1-5, reads GAGVSQTPSNKVTEKGKYVELRCDPISGHTALYWYRQSLGQGPEFLIYFQGTGAADDSGLPNDRFFAVRPEGSVSTLKIQRTERGDSAVYLCASSHRQPQHFGDGTRLSIL.

The chain couples TRBV6-5 to TRBJ1-3; D gene unclear. There are 15 residues in the CDR3. Germline loops: CDR1 MNHEY, CDR2 SVGAGI. Trimming stripped 2 bases from V and 0 bases from J, with 8 bases between. The CDR3 reads CASSYRSSSGNTIYF. As DNA, the CDR3 is TGTGCCAGCAGTTACCGATCTAGCTCTGGAAACACCATATATTTT.

The chain employs TRBV18 and TRBJ1-1; 7 bases fit TRBD1. V lost 3 bases, J lost 1 base, and 5 bases stayed unmatched. The CDR3 is 15 amino acids. The germline V gene encodes CDR1 KGHSH and CDR2 LQKENI. CDR3 sequence reads: CASSPLQGRNTEAFF. DNA for the CDR3: TGTGCCAGCTCACCCTTACAGGGGCGGAACACTGAAGCTTTCTTT.

This chain links TRBV18 with TRBJ1-1; 9 bases align to TRBD1. Germline V gene lookup returns CDR1 KGHSH and CDR2 LQKENI. The CDR3 is made up of 14 amino acids. V trimming: 4 bases; J trimming: 4 bases; junction bases outside the gene matches: 4. CDR3 DNA: TGTGCCAGCTCACGTCTGGACAGGGGCACTGAAGCTTTCTTT. Amino acid sequence: CASSRLDRGTEAFF.

The chain carries TRBV7-8 and TRBJ1-4; D gene ambiguous. This CDR3 comprises 15 residues. Trimming removed 5 bases from V and 5 bases from J, with 15 bases in between. Germline CDR1 reads SGHVS; CDR2 reads FQNEAQ. The CDR3: CASSREALLNEKLFF. The CDR3 coding sequence is TGTGCCAGCAGCCGAGAAGCCCTTTTAAATGAAAAACTGTTTTTT.

The chain combines TRBV6-4 with TRBJ2-7; possibly TRBD2 for D (6 bases). Germline CDR1 MRHNA, CDR2 SNTAGT. Trimming removed 7 bases at V and 2 bases at J, with 15 bases between. The CDR3 has 14 residues. This CDR3 reads CASTCRRVPYEQYF. As DNA, the CDR3 is TGTGCCAGCACTTGCCGGAGGGTTCCCTACGAGCAGTACTTC.

As regards this clone: Other DNA variants within this sample encode the same CDR3. This rearrangement joins TRBV27 to TRBJ2-7, with D maybe TRBD1 (5 bases). Per germline, CDR1 MNHEY and CDR2 SMNVEV (reference sequence). The CDR3 extends over 14 amino acids. V shed 2 bases and J shed 0 bases, with 8 bases lying between them. DNA for the CDR3: TGTGCCAGCAGTTTAGGACAAAGCTCCTACGAGCAGTACTTC. Protein sequence: CASSLGQSSYEQYF.

The chain combines TRBV27 with TRBJ2-3; no clear D gene. The germline gives CDR1 MNHEY, CDR2 SMNVEV (reference sequence). V gave up 4 bases and J gave up 2 bases, with 16 bases separating them. This CDR3 is built from 16 residues. The chain's CDR3 is CASSSPSASSTDTQYF. DNA for the CDR3: TGTGCCAGCAGTTCCCCCTCAGCGAGCTCCACAGATACGCAGTATTTT.

The chain combines TRBV27 with TRBJ2-7; maybe TRBD2 (6 bases). The CDR3 is 13 residues long. With 3 bases removed from V and 5 bases from J, the gap between germline ends came to 11 bases. The germline CDR1 and CDR2 sequences are MNHEY and SMNVEV (reference sequence). In DNA form, the CDR3 reads TGTGCCAGCAGTTTCAGACTAGGCCACGAGCAGTACTTC. It is translated as CASSFRLGHEQYF.

The V gene is TRBV6-2 or TRBV6-3, the J gene TRBJ2-4, with TRBD1 identical over 9 bases. Germline-derived CDR1 and CDR2 are MNHEY and SVGEGT. This CDR3 has 18 residues. V shed 5 bases, J shed 0 bases, and the junction held 11 bases outside the gene matches. DNA for the CDR3: TGTGCCAGCAGTACCGGCGGAGGACAGGGGCGAGCCAAAAACATTCAGTACTTC. Translating gives CASSTGGGQGRAKNIQYF.

The V gene is TRBV30, the J gene TRBJ1-3; D is undetermined. CDR3 length: 13 amino acids. Germline V gene lookup returns CDR1 GTSNPN and CDR2 SVGIG (reference sequence). Trimming removed 4 bases from V and 0 bases from J, with 7 bases in between. The CDR3 protein is CAWNANSGNTIYF. The CDR3 DNA follows: TGTGCCTGGAACGCGAACTCTGGAAACACCATATATTTT. Based on the CDR3 plus reference TRBV30 and TRBJ1-3, the full variable domain is SQTIHQWPATLVQPVGSPLSLECTVEGTSNPNLYWYRQAAGRGLQLLFYSVGIGQISSEVPQNLSASRPQDRQFILSSKKLLLSDSGFYLCAWNANSGNTIYFGEGSWLTVV.

V is TRBV7-2 and J is TRBJ2-5; 11 bases are shared with TRBD1. CDR3 length equals 15 residues. In germline, CDR1 is SGHTA, CDR2 FQGNSA. V lost 6 bases to trimming and J lost 5 bases; unmatched junction nucleotides: 8. The CDR3 coding sequence is TGTGCCAGCAGTTCAATGGGACAGGGGGGGGAGACCCAGTACTTC. It encodes CASSSMGQGGETQYF.

The V call is TRBV7-9, the J call TRBJ1-1, with 8 bases fitting TRBD1. The CDR3 totals 14 residues. CDR1 and CDR2 from the germline V gene are SEHNR and FQNEAQ (reference sequence). V lost 5 bases to trimming and J lost 4 bases; unmatched junction nucleotides: 6. This CDR3 is CASSQQGGTTEAFF. The CDR3 DNA reads as TGTGCCAGCAGCCAACAGGGGGGGACCACTGAAGCTTTCTTT.

J is TRBJ1-2 and V is TRBV5-4, with 8 bases matching TRBD1. The V gene end was trimmed by 4 bases and the J gene end by 5 bases; junction bases not matched to a gene: 10. Germline values: CDR1 SGHNT, CDR2 YYREEE (reference sequence). The length of the CDR3 is 15 residues. CDR3: CASSGSTGVQYGYTF. CDR3 bases: TGTGCCAGCAGCGGCTCGACAGGGGTTCAGTATGGCTACACCTTC.

The chain employs TRBV7-2 and TRBJ1-2, with TRBD1 as a possible D gene (5 bases). The V end was cut by 5 bases, the J end by 1 base, with 14 bases between. The CDR3 runs 15 residues. Per the germline V gene, CDR1 is SGHTA and CDR2 is FQGNSA. The CDR3 protein is CASSPTGTHNYGYTF. The CDR3 DNA is TGTGCCAGCAGCCCTACCGGGACTCATAACTATGGCTACACCTTC. Full variable domain (missing parts from reference TRBV7-2 and TRBJ1-2): GAGVSQSPSNKVTEKGKDVELRCDPISGHTALYWYRQSLGQGLEFLIYFQGNSAPDKSGLPSDRFSAERTGGSVSTLTIQRTQQEDSAVYLCASSPTGTHNYGYTFGSGTRLTVV.

The chain carries TRBV29-1 and TRBJ2-7; D is unresolved. This CDR3 is built from 11 residues. V gave up 4 bases and J gave up 3 bases, with 7 bases separating them. CDR1 SQVTM and CDR2 ANQGSEA come from the germline V gene. DNA of the CDR3: TGCAGCGTTGCCGCCGGCTACGAGCAGTACTTC. Translating gives CSVAAGYEQYF.

The rearrangement joins TRBV7-9 to TRBJ1-3; TRBD1 aligns across 7 bases. Germline V gene sequence: CDR1 SEHNR, CDR2 FQNEAQ (reference sequence). The length of the CDR3 is 16 residues. V lost 5 bases to trimming and J lost 2 bases; unmatched junction nucleotides: 9. This chain's CDR3 is CASSHRQGETGNTIYF. In nucleotides, the CDR3 is TGTGCCAGCAGCCACAGACAGGGCGAAACTGGAAACACCATATATTTT.

The chain is built from TRBV19 and TRBJ2-5; 8 positions agree with TRBD2. There are 16 residues in the CDR3. The germline CDR1 and CDR2 sequences are LNHDA and SQIVND (reference sequence). J was trimmed by 1 base and V by 1 base; bases with no gene match: 5. The CDR3 DNA reads as TGTGCCAGTAGTATAGGACCAGCGGGGGCCCAAGAGACCCAGTACTTC. Translated, it gives CASSIGPAGAQETQYF. Full variable domain (missing parts from reference TRBV19 and TRBJ2-5): DGGITQSPKYLFRKEGQNVTLSCEQNLNHDAMYWYRQDPGQGLRLIYYSQIVNDFQKGDIAEGYSVSREKKESFPLTVTSAQKNPTAFYLCASSIGPAGAQETQYFGPGTRLLVL.

V gene TRBV27 combines with J gene TRBJ2-1; D possibly corresponds to TRBD2 (5 bases). The CDR3 extends over 14 amino acids. Trimming removed 3 bases from V and 7 bases from J, with 13 bases in between. Per the germline V gene, CDR1 is MNHEY and CDR2 is SMNVEV (reference sequence). The CDR3 is CASSLTGLGNEQFF. The CDR3 DNA reads TGTGCCAGCAGTTTGACGGGATTGGGGAATGAGCAGTTCTTC.

CDR3 in amino acids: CASSLLKRVQTGELFF. In nucleotides, the CDR3 is TGTGCCAGCAGCTTACTTAAGAGGGTACAGACCGGGGAGCTGTTTTTT. V is TRBV7-2 and J is TRBJ2-2; tentatively, D is TRBD2 (5 bases). The V and J ends lost 2 bases and 5 bases respectively, with 15 bases between them. The CDR3 is 16 amino acids. The germline V gene has CDR1 SGHTA and CDR2 FQGNSA. Looking up the rest from reference TRBV7-2 and TRBJ2-2 gives the full variable domain: GAGVSQSPSNKVTEKGKDVELRCDPISGHTALYWYRQSLGQGLEFLIYFQGNSAPDKSGLPSDRFSAERTGGSVSTLTIQRTQQEDSAVYLCASSLLKRVQTGELFFGEGSRLTVL.

This chain links TRBV10-1 with TRBJ2-1, with 7 bases that match TRBD2. The junction had 5 bases not matched to a gene; V was cut back by 4 bases and J by 5 bases. CDR1 WNHNN and CDR2 SYGVQD come from the germline V gene (reference sequence). The CDR3 is made up of 14 amino acids. The CDR3 DNA sequence: TGCGCCAGCAGTGGTACTAGCGTAAACAATGAGCAGTTCTTC. Amino acids: CASSGTSVNNEQFF.